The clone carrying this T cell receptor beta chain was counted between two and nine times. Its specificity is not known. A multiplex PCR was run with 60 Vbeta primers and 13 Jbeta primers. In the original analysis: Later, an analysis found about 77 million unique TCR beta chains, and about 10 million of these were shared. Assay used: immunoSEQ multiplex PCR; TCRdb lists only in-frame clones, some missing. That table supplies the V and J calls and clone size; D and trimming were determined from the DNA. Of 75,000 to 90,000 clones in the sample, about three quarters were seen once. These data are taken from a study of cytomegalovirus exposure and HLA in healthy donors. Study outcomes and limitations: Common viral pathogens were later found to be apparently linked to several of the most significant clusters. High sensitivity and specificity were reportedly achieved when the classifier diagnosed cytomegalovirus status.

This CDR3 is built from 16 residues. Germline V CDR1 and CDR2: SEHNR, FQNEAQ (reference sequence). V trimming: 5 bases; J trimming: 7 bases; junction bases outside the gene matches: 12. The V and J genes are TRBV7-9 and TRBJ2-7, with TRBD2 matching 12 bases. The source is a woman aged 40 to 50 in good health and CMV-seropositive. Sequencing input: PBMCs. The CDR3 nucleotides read TGTGCCAGCAGCCTAGTTCCGTTGGGACTAGCGGGTGAGCAGTACTTC. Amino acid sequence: CASSLVPLGLAGEQYF. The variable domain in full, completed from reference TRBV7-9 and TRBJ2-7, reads DTGVSQNPRHKITKRGQNVTFRCDPISEHNRLYWYRQTLGQGPEFLTYFQNEAQLEKSRLLSDRFSAERPKGSFSTLEIQRTEQGDSAMYLCASSLVPLGLAGEQYFGPGTRLTVT.